These 23 T cell receptor beta chains came from one sample sequenced in a study of blood T cell repertoires in COVID-19 (dated by TCRdb to 2020 to 2021). The library was produced with the immunoSEQ multiplex PCR assay. Held by TCRdb, this immuneACCESS table contains in-frame sequences only and omits some clones. Under half of the omission traces to an unresolved V gene where checked; the cause of the rest is unknown. The sample table shows fewer than 250,000 clones, and approximately 85% are seen once. The ten largest make up approximately 9.6% of the sample. Sequenced material: PBMCs or T cells enriched from blood (not recorded which). These receptors all come from a woman between 50 and 59 years old with acute COVID-19.

This clone is a singleton in its sample. This sequence joins TRBV5-1 and TRBJ1-4, with a weak D call TRBD1 (6 bases). Germline CDR1 and CDR2: SGHRS and YFSETQ. V was pared by 6 bases and J by 7 bases, with 16 bases between. This CDR3 has 14 amino acids. In DNA form, the CDR3 reads TGCGCCAGCACCCTAACCCTGGGGGCTGAAAAACTGTTTTTT. It specifies CASTLTLGAEKLFF. The variable domain in full, completed from reference TRBV5-1 and TRBJ1-4, reads KAGVTQTPRYLIKTRGQQVTLSCSPISGHRSVSWYQQTPGQGLQFLFEYFSETQRNKGNFPGRFSGRQFSNSRSEMNVSTLELGDSALYLCASTLTLGAEKLFFGSGTQLSVL.

A note on this clone: The same CDR3 arises from other DNA sequences in this sample as well. The chain couples TRBV30 to TRBJ1-2; 8 bases agree with TRBD1. Trimming at V came to 5 bases and at J to 7 bases, leaving 3 bases not matched to a gene. The CDR3 loop spans 11 amino acids. The germline CDR1 and CDR2 sequences are GTSNPN and SVGIG (reference sequence). This CDR3 is CAWQGAGGYTF. CDR3 bases: TGTGCCTGGCAGGGGGCTGGTGGCTACACCTTC.

This chain links TRBV10-3 with TRBJ1-1, with 8 nucleotides matching TRBD1. J lost 1 base, V lost 11 bases, and 6 bases had no gene match. This CDR3 is built from 13 residues. Germline CDR1 is ENHRY and CDR2 is SYGVKD. The CDR3 region is CASHRGTNTEAFF. In nucleotides, the CDR3 is TGTGCCTCCCACAGGGGGACGAACACTGAAGCTTTCTTT.

The chain uses TRBV19 and TRBJ1-1; TRBD1 is a possible D gene (5 bases). From germline, CDR1 is LNHDA and CDR2 SQIVND (reference sequence). Trimming removed 5 bases from V and 2 bases from J, with 15 bases in between. The CDR3 has 15 amino acids. CDR3 in amino acids: CASSPRGDFNTEAFF. The CDR3 DNA is TGTGCCAGTAGTCCACGGGGGGACTTTAACACTGAAGCTTTCTTT.

The chain joins TRBV4-3 to TRBJ2-7; a weak D match, TRBD1 (6 bases). CDR1 and CDR2 from the germline V gene are LGHNA and YSLEER. The CDR3 is 16 amino acids. V was trimmed by 4 bases and J by 1 base, leaving 17 bases between them. The CDR3 nucleotides read TGCGCCAGCAGCCTTGGGGCAGGGGCTACGTCCTACGAGCAGTACTTC. Its translation is CASSLGAGATSYEQYF.

The chain recombines TRBV7-2 with TRBJ2-2; D possibly corresponds to TRBD2 (5 bases). Looked up from germline, CDR1 is SGHTA and CDR2 is FQGNSA. There are 16 residues in the CDR3. Trimming pared 4 bases from V and 0 bases from J, leaving 12 bases between. The CDR3 sequence is CASSSSGLTNTGELFF. CDR3 bases: TGTGCCAGCAGCTCTTCCGGACTCACGAACACCGGGGAGCTGTTTTTT.

Details on this clone: In the same sample, other DNA sequences code for this CDR3. The chain uses TRBV5-1 and TRBJ1-2; tentatively, D is TRBD1 (5 bases). Germline V gene lookup returns CDR1 SGHRS and CDR2 YFSETQ. The CDR3 spans 13 residues. The V end lost 0 bases, the J end lost 4 bases, and 7 bases lay between the germline ends. The CDR3, as DNA: TGCGCCAGCAGCTTGGTTGACAGCTATGGCTACACCTTC. It translates to CASSLVDSYGYTF. Complete variable domain (other parts from reference TRBV5-1 and TRBJ1-2): KAGVTQTPRYLIKTRGQQVTLSCSPISGHRSVSWYQQTPGQGLQFLFEYFSETQRNKGNFPGRFSGRQFSNSRSEMNVSTLELGDSALYLCASSLVDSYGYTFGSGTRLTVV.

This clone was counted a single time. The CDR3 protein is CASSLESGLTEAFF. In nucleotides, the CDR3 is TGTGCCAGCAGCTTAGAGTCGGGTCTGACTGAAGCTTTCTTT. The V gene is TRBV11-2, the J gene TRBJ1-1; D gene unclear. The CDR3 is made up of 14 amino acids. The V and J ends lost 0 bases and 5 bases respectively, with 10 bases between them. Germline V gene sequence: CDR1 SGHAT, CDR2 FQNNGV.

The chain recombines TRBV11-2 with TRBJ2-7; D not certain. The germline gives CDR1 SGHAT, CDR2 FQNNGV. The CDR3 is 11 amino acids. V was trimmed by 4 bases and J by 2 bases, leaving 3 bases between them. The chain's CDR3 is CASSSTYEQYF. The CDR3 coding sequence is TGTGCCAGCAGCTCTACCTACGAGCAGTACTTC. The full variable domain, in which reference TRBV11-2 and TRBJ2-7 provide the parts outside the CDR3, is EAGVAQSPRYKIIEKRQSVAFWCNPISGHATLYWYQQILGQGPKLLIQFQNNGVVDDSQLPKDRFSAERLKGVDSTLKIQPAKLEDSAVYLCASSSTYEQYFGPGTRLTVT.

V usage is TRBV11-2 and J usage is TRBJ1-2; tentative D call: TRBD1 (5 bases). Germline loops: CDR1 SGHAT, CDR2 FQNNGV. The CDR3 consists of 12 residues. The germline V and J ends were trimmed by 5 bases and 5 bases, with 9 bases remaining between them. CDR3 nucleotides: TGTGCCAGCAGCCCGGGACTTTATGGCTACACCTTC. Amino acids: CASSPGLYGYTF.

V is TRBV19 and J is TRBJ1-2; 8 bases fit TRBD1. Germline V gives CDR1 LNHDA, CDR2 SQIVND (reference sequence). The CDR3 contains 14 residues. V was clipped by 6 bases and J by 2 bases; unmatched bases: 5. The CDR3 DNA sequence: TGTGCCAGTAGCCCGACAGGGGTCAACTATGGCTACACCTTC. Protein sequence: CASSPTGVNYGYTF.

The chain joins TRBV3-1 (or the pseudogene TRBV3-2) to TRBJ1-1, with 7 bases lining up with TRBD1. Germline V CDR1 and CDR2: LGHDT, YNNKEL (reference sequence). Unmatched junction bases numbered 13, after V lost 2 bases and J lost 7 bases. The CDR3 runs 16 residues. In DNA, the CDR3 is TGTGCCAGCAGCCAAATTTCCGCGGGACAGAAGATTGAAGCTTTCTTT. Protein: CASSQISAGQKIEAFF.

This chain uses TRBV30 with TRBJ1-3; D gene unclear. Germline lookup yields CDR1 GTSNPN and CDR2 SVGIG (reference sequence). This CDR3 is 15 amino acids long. V gave up 2 bases and J gave up 0 bases, with 11 bases separating them. The CDR3 is CAWSRLGSSGNTIYF. The CDR3 region has the DNA TGTGCCTGGAGTCGTTTGGGGAGCTCTGGAAACACCATATATTTT.

This sequence joins TRBV10-3 and TRBJ1-2, with D unclear. Trimming shortened V by 2 bases and J by 2 bases, and 6 bases separated the two germline ends. Germline values: CDR1 ENHRY, CDR2 SYGVKD. The CDR3 consists of 13 residues. The CDR3 DNA sequence: TGTGCCATCAGTGAGAAACGGAACTATGGCTACACCTTC. Its protein product is CAISEKRNYGYTF.

V usage is TRBV5-1 and J usage is TRBJ2-1, with 10 bases that match TRBD2. There are 14 residues in the CDR3. Germline-derived CDR1 and CDR2 are SGHRS and YFSETQ. Trimming took 2 bases from V and 6 from J; bases not matched to a gene: 2. CDR3 region: CASSLAGGLNEQFF. Here the CDR3 DNA reads TGCGCCAGCAGCTTAGCGGGGGGGCTCAATGAGCAGTTCTTC.

The gene calls are TRBV6-5 and TRBJ1-1; no clear D gene. Germline loops: CDR1 MNHEY, CDR2 SVGAGI. The CDR3 loop spans 13 amino acids. The V and J ends lost 6 bases and 5 bases respectively, with 13 bases between them. CDR3 DNA sequence: TGTGCCAGCAGAATCCAGCGCGGAACTGAAGCTTTCTTT. This translates into CASRIQRGTEAFF.

The rearrangement joins TRBV5-1 to TRBJ1-3, with 11 bases fitting TRBD1. CDR1 SGHRS and CDR2 YFSETQ come from the germline V gene. CDR3 size: 18 residues. Trimming took 3 bases from V and 4 from J; bases not matched to a gene: 12. The CDR3 DNA sequence: TGCGCCAGCAGCTCTTTACCGGGACAGGGGGAGGCCGGAAACACCATATATTTT. Amino acid sequence: CASSSLPGQGEAGNTIYF.

The chain carries TRBV7-2 and TRBJ1-5; 7 bases are a match to TRBD1. The germline V gene has CDR1 SGHTA and CDR2 FQGNSA. V lost 3 bases and J lost 0; bases outside the gene matches: 11. The CDR3 is 18 amino acids. The CDR3 sequence is CASSLGAGGPFSNQPQHF. The CDR3 region has the DNA TGTGCCAGCAGCTTGGGGGCAGGGGGTCCCTTTAGCAATCAGCCCCAGCATTTT.

V gene TRBV20-1 combines with J gene TRBJ1-1; 9 bases match TRBD1. This CDR3 has 15 residues. CDR1 DFQATT and CDR2 SNEGSKA come from the germline V gene (reference sequence). V dropped 3 bases and J dropped 5; count of bases not matched to a gene: 10. The CDR3 loop reads CSASLGQGPKTEAFF. The CDR3 nucleotides are TGCAGTGCTAGTTTAGGACAGGGGCCTAAAACTGAAGCTTTCTTT.

The V gene is TRBV5-6, the J gene TRBJ2-7; 7 bases agree with TRBD1. The germline V gene has CDR1 SGHDT and CDR2 YYEEEE. V shed 1 base, J shed 4 bases, and the junction held 8 bases outside the gene matches. This CDR3 comprises 15 residues. The DNA of the CDR3 is TGTGCCAGCAGCTTGAGAAAGACAGGGTCTTACGAGCAGTACTTC. It specifies CASSLRKTGSYEQYF.

J is TRBJ1-2 and V is TRBV5-1; D gene ambiguous. The CDR3 sequence is 14 residues long. Germline-derived CDR1 and CDR2 are SGHRS and YFSETQ. Trimming cost V 3 bases and J 4 bases, with 13 bases left between them. CDR3 DNA: TGCGCCAGCAGCTCCATTTCCGGAGGCTATGGCTACACCTTC. Its translation: CASSSISGGYGYTF.

The CDR3 region has the DNA TGTGCCAGTAGGGACAGGGGAGTTCAGTACTTC. Encoded protein: CASRDRGVQYF. The chain has TRBV19 and TRBJ2-4, with 9 bases that match TRBD1. V dropped 6 bases and J dropped 11; count of bases not matched to a gene: 2. This CDR3 comprises 11 residues. Germline V gene lookup returns CDR1 LNHDA and CDR2 SQIVND (reference sequence).

CDR3: CASSNSGFDSPLHF. The CDR3 bases are TGCGCCAGCAGCAATTCCGGGTTTGATTCACCCCTCCACTTT. The chain has TRBV5-1 and TRBJ1-6; unclear D gene. CDR1 and CDR2 from the germline V gene are SGHRS and YFSETQ. Trimming cost V 4 bases and J 8 bases, with 13 bases left between them. CDR3 size: 14 residues.